Below are 16 T cell receptor beta chains sequenced from a single sample in a study of blood T cell repertoires in COVID-19. Profiled with immunoSEQ multiplex PCR; TCRdb holds only in-frame clones, not every one. The table has 290,000 or so clones, about nine tenths seen once. Source material: peripheral blood. The receptors originated from a woman in her 30s with COVID-19, enrolled during active disease.

The gene calls are TRBV27 and TRBJ2-1; TRBD2 matches at 9 bases. Unmatched junction bases numbered 8, after V lost 5 bases and J lost 0 bases. Looked up from germline, CDR1 is MNHEY and CDR2 is SMNVEV (reference sequence). The CDR3 runs 17 residues. The CDR3 region has the DNA TGTGCCAGCAGTCCCCCTAGCGGGGCCCCCTCCTACAATGAGCAGTTCTTC. It is translated as CASSPPSGAPSYNEQFF.

The rearrangement joins TRBV23-1 to TRBJ1-5; 11 nucleotides agree with TRBD1. TRBV23-1 is recorded as an ORF, its role being uncertain. The CDR3 consists of 21 residues. V gave up 6 bases and J gave up 0 bases; unmatched junction bases: 19. Here the CDR3 DNA reads TGCGCCAGCAGACACCGGGACAGGGGGTCCTCGAAGTCCTATAGCAATCAGCCCCAGCATTTT. Protein sequence: CASRHRDRGSSKSYSNQPQHF.

The V call is TRBV10-3, the J call TRBJ2-7; D might be TRBD2 (6 bases). The CDR3 consists of 13 residues. The ends were cut back, 6 bases at V and 7 bases at J, with 16 bases in the middle. Germline V gene data show CDR1 as ENHRY and CDR2 as SYGVKD. CDR3 region: CAISRDSPSEQYF. The CDR3, as DNA: TGTGCCATCAGCCGGGACTCCCCGAGTGAGCAGTACTTC.

This chain joins TRBV10-1 and TRBJ2-1; TRBD2 aligns across 7 bases. Germline V gene data show CDR1 as WNHNN and CDR2 as SYGVQD (reference sequence). The CDR3 is made up of 15 amino acids. Trimming took 3 bases from V and 5 from J; bases not matched to a gene: 7. The CDR3 nucleotides are TGCGCCAGCAGTGAAGCTAGCGGAGTTAACAATGAGCAGTTCTTC. Amino acids: CASSEASGVNNEQFF.

The CDR3 region is CASSPDRVYQPQHF. In DNA form, the CDR3 reads TGTGCCAGTAGTCCCGACAGGGTATACCAGCCCCAGCATTTT. The gene calls are TRBV19 and TRBJ1-5; 7 bases match TRBD1. Germline CDR1 LNHDA, CDR2 SQIVND (reference sequence). The J segment lost 7 bases and the V segment lost 5 bases, leaving 8 bases of the junction unmatched. The CDR3 loop spans 14 amino acids.

This clone has only one observation. The rearrangement links TRBV24-1 to TRBJ1-5; 9 positions agree with TRBD1. The trim removed 2 bases at V and 5 bases at J, leaving 6 bases unmatched. Germline CDR1 reads KGHDR; CDR2 reads SFDVKD. The CDR3 is made up of 16 amino acids. The CDR3 region is CATSDSGTGSDQPQHF. The CDR3 nucleotides read TGTGCCACCAGTGATTCCGGGACAGGGTCTGATCAGCCCCAGCATTTT.

This rearrangement joins TRBV5-4 to TRBJ2-6; the match to TRBD2 covers 10 bases. The CDR3 covers 18 residues. Unmatched junction bases numbered 9, after V lost 5 bases and J lost 1 base. CDR1 SGHNT and CDR2 YYREEE come from the germline V gene (reference sequence). CDR3 sequence (DNA): TGTGCCAGCAGTTACCCAGCGGGAGGGCCTTCTGGGGCCAACGTCCTGACTTTC. It is translated as CASSYPAGGPSGANVLTF.

There are many counts of this clone. The J gene is TRBJ2-7, the V gene TRBV5-4, with TRBD1 identical over 8 bases. With V trimmed by 1 base and J by 1 base, 7 bases remained unmatched. This CDR3 has 16 amino acids. Germline assignment: CDR1 SGHNT and CDR2 YYREEE (reference sequence). CDR3 residues: CASSLPLTGESYEQYF. The CDR3 DNA reads TGTGCCAGCAGCTTGCCACTGACAGGGGAATCCTACGAGCAGTACTTC.

The genes are TRBV29-1 and TRBJ2-3; a possible D gene is TRBD1 (6 bases). From germline, CDR1 is SQVTM and CDR2 ANQGSEA. V was shortened by 4 bases and J by 1 base, with 9 bases between the two germline ends. The CDR3 extends over 13 amino acids. Here the CDR3 DNA reads TGCAGCGTTGTGAACAGGGGCACAGATACGCAGTATTTT. This encodes CSVVNRGTDTQYF.

This chain links TRBV6-6 with TRBJ2-7, with 7 bases that match TRBD1. The CDR3 totals 13 residues. In germline, CDR1 is MNHNY, CDR2 SVGAGI (reference sequence). Unmatched junction bases numbered 9, after V lost 9 bases and J lost 4 bases. CDR3 DNA sequence: TGTGCCAGTAAACCGGGACAGCTATACGAGCAGTACTTC. This encodes CASKPGQLYEQYF.

V is TRBV5-1 and J is TRBJ2-1, with TRBD2 matching over 13 bases. Trimming at V came to 9 bases and at J to 7 bases, leaving 7 bases not matched to a gene. The CDR3 has 14 amino acids. Germline values: CDR1 SGHRS, CDR2 YFSETQ. CDR3 amino acids: CATGLAGDSNEQFF. The CDR3 DNA is TGCGCCACCGGACTAGCGGGAGATAGTAATGAGCAGTTCTTC.

This chain uses TRBV5-5 with TRBJ1-4; D uncertain. Per the germline V gene, CDR1 is SGHKS and CDR2 is YYEKEE (reference sequence). V dropped 0 bases and J dropped 8 bases, with 14 bases sitting between them. CDR3 length: 15 residues. The CDR3 protein is CASSLGLVFREKLFF. The CDR3 nucleotides read TGTGCCAGCAGCTTGGGGTTGGTCTTTCGGGAAAAACTGTTTTTT.

For this clone: The same CDR3 is also encoded by other DNA sequences in this sample. The rearrangement joins TRBV5-1 to TRBJ1-6, with D uncertain. The CDR3 loop spans 15 amino acids. Germline V CDR1 and CDR2: SGHRS, YFSETQ. Between the trimmed V and J ends, which lost 0 bases and 0 bases, there was a span of 4 bases. CDR3 in amino acids: CASSLDSSYNSPLHF. The CDR3 nucleotides read TGCGCCAGCAGCTTGGACAGCTCCTATAATTCACCCCTCCACTTT.

The CDR3 loop is CASTDSYPYSGANVLTF. CDR3 DNA: TGTGCCAGTACCGACAGTTATCCCTACTCTGGGGCCAACGTCCTGACTTTC. The V call is TRBV14, the J call TRBJ2-6, with a tentative D call TRBD1 (5 bases). V lost 9 bases and J 0 bases, leaving 18 bases between the germline ends. The CDR3 has 17 residues. Germline CDR1 reads SGHDN; CDR2 reads FVKESK.

This chain links TRBV5-1 with TRBJ2-3; D gene unclear. CDR3 size: 12 residues. Trimming stripped 4 bases from V and 6 bases from J, with 9 bases between. Germline assignment: CDR1 SGHRS and CDR2 YFSETQ. The CDR3 DNA follows: TGCGCCAGCAGCCCCCCCGGGGATACGCAGTATTTT. This codes for CASSPPGDTQYF. Full variable domain (outside the CDR3, taken from reference TRBV5-1 and TRBJ2-3): KAGVTQTPRYLIKTRGQQVTLSCSPISGHRSVSWYQQTPGQGLQFLFEYFSETQRNKGNFPGRFSGRQFSNSRSEMNVSTLELGDSALYLCASSPPGDTQYFGPGTRLTVL.

V usage is TRBV7-2 and J usage is TRBJ1-2; no definite D call. Germline V gene sequence: CDR1 SGHTA, CDR2 FQGNSA. V lost 0 bases and J lost 7, with 9 bases in between. The CDR3 length is 13 residues. The CDR3 loop reads CASSLAGAGGYTF. In DNA form, the CDR3 reads TGTGCCAGCAGCTTAGCGGGAGCTGGTGGCTACACCTTC. The full variable domain, completed using reference TRBV7-2 and TRBJ1-2, is GAGVSQSPSNKVTEKGKDVELRCDPISGHTALYWYRQSLGQGLEFLIYFQGNSAPDKSGLPSDRFSAERTGGSVSTLTIQRTQQEDSAVYLCASSLAGAGGYTFGSGTRLTVV.